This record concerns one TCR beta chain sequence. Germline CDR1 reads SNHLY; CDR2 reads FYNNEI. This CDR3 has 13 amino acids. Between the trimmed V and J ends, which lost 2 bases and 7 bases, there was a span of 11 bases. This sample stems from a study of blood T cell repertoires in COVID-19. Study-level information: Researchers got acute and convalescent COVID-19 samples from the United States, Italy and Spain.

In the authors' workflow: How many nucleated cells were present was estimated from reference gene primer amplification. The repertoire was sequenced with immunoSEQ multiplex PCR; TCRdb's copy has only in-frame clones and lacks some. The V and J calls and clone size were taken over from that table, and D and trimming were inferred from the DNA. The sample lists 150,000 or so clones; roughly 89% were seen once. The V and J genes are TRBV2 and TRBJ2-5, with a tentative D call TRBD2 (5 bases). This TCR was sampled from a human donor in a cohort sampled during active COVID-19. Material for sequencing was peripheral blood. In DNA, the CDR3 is TGTGCCAGCAGTGAATACGGCCTAGCGACCCAGTACTTC. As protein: CASSEYGLATQYF.